This T cell receptor (beta chain) was identified in a study of glioma-infiltrating T cells. Points on this clonotype: As yet, its antigen is unknown.

In germline, CDR1 is SGHRS, CDR2 YFSETQ. This CDR3 has 16 residues. V gave up 1 base and J gave up 2 bases, with 13 bases separating them. Notes on the study in general: Only very few CDR3 sequences appeared in both tissue and blood. Non-neoplastic patients had below-expected tissue-blood divergence, while all gliomas exceeded expectation.

Amplification of TCR alpha and beta CDR3 regions from RNA used iRepertoire nested multiplex PCR. Input was about 85-400 ng of tissue mRNA or PBMC total RNA. TCRdb ran MiXCR on the multiplex PCR reads and lists one entry per CDR3 protein. The sample holds some 110,000 distinct CDR3 sequences, about 23% seen once. The origin of this receptor is a human donor with low-grade glioma or glioblastoma, undergoing nonglioma brain surgery, or in good health (not recorded which). V is TRBV5-1 and J is TRBJ2-1, with a weak D call TRBD1 (5 bases). The source material was glioma tissue, nonneoplastic brain tissue, or PBMCs (not recorded which). CDR3 loop: CASSLWGGRAYNEQFF. CDR3 DNA: TGCGCCAGCAGCTTGTGGGGCGGCAGGGCCTACAATGAGCAGTTCTTC.